These 20 T cell receptor beta chains came from one sample sequenced in a study of shared clonotypes between healthy human individuals. Data came from immunoSEQ multiplex PCR; TCRdb stores just in-frame clones and leaves some out. The sample has around 2.3 million clones, approximately 94% seen once; the top ten hold roughly 0.13%. Sequenced material: naive CD4+ T cells sorted from blood. Subset specified: CD45RA+ positively selected. The receptors here all came from a man aged 18 to 30 in good health.

In regard to this clone: Other DNA sequences in the sample encode the same CDR3. This chain uses TRBV30 with TRBJ1-6; D ambiguous. The CDR3 is 12 residues long. Between the trimmed V and J ends, which lost 2 bases and 7 bases, there was a span of 6 bases. CDR1 and CDR2 from the germline V gene are GTSNPN and SVGIG (reference sequence). The CDR3 coding sequence is TGTGCCTGGAGTACCGGGAATTCACCCCTCCACTTT. It codes for CAWSTGNSPLHF.

The rearrangement links TRBV28 to TRBJ2-3; D not certain. The CDR3 is 15 residues long. Germline CDR1 is MDHEN and CDR2 is SYDVKM. V was shortened by 3 bases and J by 0 bases, with 10 bases between the two germline ends. The CDR3 nucleotides read TGTGCCAGCAGTTTCGGCGGACGGAGCACAGATACGCAGTATTTT. This codes for CASSFGGRSTDTQYF.

The V call is TRBV27, the J call TRBJ2-3, with D possibly being TRBD1 or TRBD2 (5 bases each). The ends were cut back, 2 bases at V and 3 bases at J, with 12 bases in the middle. The CDR3 is made up of 15 amino acids. The germline gives CDR1 MNHEY, CDR2 SMNVEV (reference sequence). CDR3: CASSLRGPGTDTQYF. CDR3 coding DNA: TGTGCCAGCAGTTTACGAGGGCCAGGGACAGATACGCAGTATTTT.

V is TRBV7-9 and J is TRBJ2-3, with D possibly TRBD1 on 5 matching bases. The CDR3 spans 11 residues. Germline CDR1 SEHNR, CDR2 FQNEAQ (reference sequence). Trimming pared 5 bases from V and 11 bases from J, leaving 11 bases between. This chain's CDR3 is CASSLDREQYF. In nucleotides, the CDR3 is TGTGCCAGCAGCCTAGACAGAGAGCAGTATTTT.

The rearrangement joins TRBV29-1 to TRBJ2-7, with no clear D. The CDR3 spans 14 residues. Trimming cost V 0 bases and J 2 bases, with 11 bases left between them. Germline values: CDR1 SQVTM, CDR2 ANQGSEA. The CDR3 sequence is CSVEDRVEPYEQYF. The CDR3 DNA sequence: TGCAGCGTTGAAGATCGGGTTGAGCCCTACGAGCAGTACTTC.

This chain connects TRBV5-1 to TRBJ1-2; the D is unclear. CDR1 SGHRS and CDR2 YFSETQ come from the germline V gene. The germline V and J ends were trimmed by 0 bases and 1 base, with 7 bases remaining between them. The CDR3 is 14 residues long. As DNA, the CDR3 is TGCGCCAGCAGCTTGGAGACGCGTAACTATGGCTACACCTTC. The encoded protein is CASSLETRNYGYTF.

The J gene is TRBJ2-1, the V gene TRBV27; the match to TRBD2 covers 7 bases. V lost 8 bases, J lost 2 bases, and 12 bases stayed unmatched. Germline values: CDR1 MNHEY, CDR2 SMNVEV (reference sequence). The CDR3 length is 16 residues. The CDR3 here is CASGVGVGTTYNEQFF. The CDR3 region has the DNA TGTGCCAGCGGGGTGGGAGTAGGGACTACCTACAATGAGCAGTTCTTC.

The chain joins TRBV6-5 to TRBJ2-1; TRBD2 matches 10 bases. V dropped 7 bases and J dropped 5; count of bases not matched to a gene: 8. Germline V gene lookup returns CDR1 MNHEY and CDR2 SVGAGI. The CDR3 runs 15 residues. CDR3 loop: CASIPSGGRDNEQFF. In DNA, the CDR3 is TGTGCCAGCATACCTAGCGGGGGCCGGGACAATGAGCAGTTCTTC.

J is TRBJ1-4 and V is TRBV25-1; 9 nucleotides line up with TRBD1. Per the germline V gene, CDR1 is MGHDK and CDR2 is SYGVNS. The CDR3 spans 14 residues. Trimming at V came to 3 bases and at J to 5 bases, leaving 1 base not matched to a gene. For the CDR3, the DNA is TGTGCCAGCAGTGACGGACAGGGGAATGAAAAACTGTTTTTT. Translated, it gives CASSDGQGNEKLFF.

The V and J genes are TRBV5-1 and TRBJ2-5; no clear D. V lost 4 bases and J 0 bases, leaving 4 bases between the germline ends. Germline V lookup: CDR1 SGHRS, CDR2 YFSETQ. The CDR3 contains 12 residues. CDR3 nucleotides: TGCGCCAGCAGCGAATACCAAGAGACCCAGTACTTC. Amino acids: CASSEYQETQYF.

This sequence joins TRBV9 and TRBJ1-3; possible D gene TRBD1, 5 bases. The germline V and J ends were trimmed by 2 bases and 0 bases, with 15 bases remaining between them. The length of the CDR3 is 17 residues. Germline CDR1 reads SGDLS; CDR2 reads YYNGEE. The CDR3, as DNA: TGTGCCAGCAGCGTGCCGCTCAGGGAACGCTCTGGAAACACCATATATTTT. This sequence encodes CASSVPLRERSGNTIYF.

The chain joins TRBV9 to TRBJ2-1, with D tentatively TRBD2 (6 bases). This CDR3 has 15 amino acids. Looked up from germline, CDR1 is SGDLS and CDR2 is YYNGEE. Trimming cost V 4 bases and J 2 bases, with 13 bases left between them. CDR3 loop: CASSPAAGTYNEQFF. The CDR3 nucleotides are TGTGCCAGCAGCCCCGCTGCGGGGACCTACAATGAGCAGTTCTTC.

This sequence joins TRBV5-1 and TRBJ1-1; TRBD1 aligns across 7 bases. Germline CDR1 is SGHRS and CDR2 is YFSETQ. CDR3 size: 14 residues. V shed 3 bases, J shed 5 bases, and the junction held 7 bases outside the gene matches. CDR3 DNA: TGCGCCAGCAGCTCGTCCGGGACAGCGACTGAAGCTTTCTTT. It codes for CASSSSGTATEAFF.

Details on this clone: In the same sample, other DNA sequences code for this CDR3. The chain uses TRBV5-4 and TRBJ2-3; TRBD2 matches 10 bases. Germline V gene sequence: CDR1 SGHNT, CDR2 YYREEE (reference sequence). The CDR3 extends over 16 amino acids. V was pared by 0 bases and J by 2 bases, with 3 bases of the junction left unmatched. The CDR3 loop reads CASSLGTSGNTDTQYF. As DNA, the CDR3 is TGTGCCAGCAGCTTGGGGACTAGCGGAAACACAGATACGCAGTATTTT. Together with reference TRBV5-4 and TRBJ2-3, the CDR3 gives the full variable domain: ETGVTQSPTHLIKTRGQQVTLRCSSQSGHNTVSWYQQALGQGPQFIFQYYREEENGRGNFPPRFSGLQFPNYSSELNVNALELDDSALYLCASSLGTSGNTDTQYFGPGTRLTVL.

A note on this clone: Other DNA sequences within the sample encode an identical CDR3. The chain carries TRBV7-8 and TRBJ2-5; possibly TRBD2 for D (6 bases). The CDR3 totals 14 residues. The ends were cut back, 1 base at V and 2 bases at J, with 8 bases in the middle. Germline lookup yields CDR1 SGHVS and CDR2 FQNEAQ. The CDR3 sequence: CASSLGLAQETQYF. The CDR3 bases are TGTGCCAGCAGCTTAGGGCTAGCGCAAGAGACCCAGTACTTC.

The chain couples TRBV4-1 to TRBJ2-1, with D unresolved. The CDR3 is 13 amino acids. V was pared by 0 bases and J by 9 bases, with 9 bases between. Per germline, CDR1 MGHRA and CDR2 YSYEKL. CDR3 coding DNA: TGCGCCAGCAGCCAAGAATCTGGGTCTGAGCAGTTCTTC. Its translation: CASSQESGSEQFF.

This clone was picked up one time. The chain combines TRBV7-2 with TRBJ1-2, with TRBD1 as a possible D gene (5 bases). The germline gives CDR1 SGHTA, CDR2 FQGNSA. Trimming stripped 3 bases from V and 7 bases from J, with 12 bases between. The CDR3 is 13 residues long. CDR3 bases: TGTGCCAGCAGCTTTGAGGGGCGGGGTGGCTACACCTTC. It yields the protein CASSFEGRGGYTF.

The rearrangement uses TRBV19 and TRBJ2-7; D not certain. The CDR3 covers 14 residues. CDR1 is LNHDA, CDR2 SQIVND, per germline (reference sequence). V was pared by 0 bases and J by 6 bases, with 12 bases between. CDR3 in DNA: TGTGCCAGTAGTATAGATCCGGTTAGAGGCGAGCAGTACTTC. Encoded protein: CASSIDPVRGEQYF.

J is TRBJ2-7 and V is TRBV18; TRBD2 matches at 11 bases. This CDR3 contains 18 residues. J was trimmed by 3 bases and V by 3 bases; bases with no gene match: 13. The germline CDR1 and CDR2 sequences are KGHSH and LQKENI. Here the CDR3 DNA reads TGTGCCAGCTCACCCCGTTTACCTAGCGGGAGGCTCTACTACGAGCAGTACTTC. It codes for CASSPRLPSGRLYYEQYF.

V usage is TRBV6-1 and J usage is TRBJ2-4; D remains unclear. Trimming cost V 6 bases and J 3 bases, with 15 bases left between them. There are 15 residues in the CDR3. Germline V CDR1 and CDR2: MNHNS, SASEGT. The DNA for the CDR3 is TGTGCCAGCAGGGGGATGACGTTAGTCAAAAACATTCAGTACTTC. It encodes CASRGMTLVKNIQYF.